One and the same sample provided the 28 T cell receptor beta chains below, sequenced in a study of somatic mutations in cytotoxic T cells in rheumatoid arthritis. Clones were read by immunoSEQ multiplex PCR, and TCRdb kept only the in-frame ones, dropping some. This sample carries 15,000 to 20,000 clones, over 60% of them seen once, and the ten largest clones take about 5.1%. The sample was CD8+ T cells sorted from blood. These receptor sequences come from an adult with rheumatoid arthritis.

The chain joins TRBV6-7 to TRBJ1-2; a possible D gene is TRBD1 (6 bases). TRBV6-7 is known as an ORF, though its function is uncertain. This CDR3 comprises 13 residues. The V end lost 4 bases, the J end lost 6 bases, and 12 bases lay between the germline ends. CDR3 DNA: TGTGCCAGCAGTTTACAGGGATTTAATGGCTACACCTTC. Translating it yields CASSLQGFNGYTF.

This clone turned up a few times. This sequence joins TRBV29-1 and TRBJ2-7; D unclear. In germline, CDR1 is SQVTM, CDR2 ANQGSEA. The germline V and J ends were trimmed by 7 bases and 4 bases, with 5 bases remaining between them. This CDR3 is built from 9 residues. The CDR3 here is CSGEYEQYF. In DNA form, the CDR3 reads TGCAGCGGAGAATACGAGCAGTACTTC.

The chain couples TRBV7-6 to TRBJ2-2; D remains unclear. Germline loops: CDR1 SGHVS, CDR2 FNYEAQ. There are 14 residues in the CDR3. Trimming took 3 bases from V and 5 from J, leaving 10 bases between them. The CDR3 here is CASSLGTLTGELFF. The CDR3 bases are TGTGCCAGCAGCTTGGGAACCCTGACCGGGGAGCTGTTTTTT.

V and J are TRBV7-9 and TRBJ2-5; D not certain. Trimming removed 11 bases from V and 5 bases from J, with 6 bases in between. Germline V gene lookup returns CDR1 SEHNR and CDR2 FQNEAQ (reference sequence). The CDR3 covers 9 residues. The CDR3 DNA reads TGTGCCTTGGGGGAGACCCAGTACTTC. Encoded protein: CALGETQYF.

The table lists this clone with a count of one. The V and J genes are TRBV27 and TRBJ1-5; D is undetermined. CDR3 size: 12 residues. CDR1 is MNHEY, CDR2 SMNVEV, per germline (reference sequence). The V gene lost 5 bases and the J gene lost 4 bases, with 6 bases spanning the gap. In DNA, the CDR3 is TGTGCCAGCAGTCCCCCTAATCAGCCCCAGCATTTT. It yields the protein CASSPPNQPQHF.

For the CDR3, the DNA is TGTGCCAGCAGCGTTTTGGGGAGCTCTGGAAACACCATATATTTT. Translation: CASSVLGSSGNTIYF. V usage is TRBV9 and J usage is TRBJ1-3, with D unclear. This CDR3 has 15 amino acids. CDR1 is SGDLS and CDR2 is YYNGEE in the germline V gene. Between the trimmed V and J ends, which lost 2 bases and 0 bases, there was a span of 9 bases.

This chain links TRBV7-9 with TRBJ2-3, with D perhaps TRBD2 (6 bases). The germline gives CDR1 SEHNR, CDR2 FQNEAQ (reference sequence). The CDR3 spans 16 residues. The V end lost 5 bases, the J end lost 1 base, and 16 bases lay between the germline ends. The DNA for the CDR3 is TGTGCCAGCAGCGCAAAACCCGGGGGACGCACAGATACGCAGTATTTT. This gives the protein CASSAKPGGRTDTQYF.

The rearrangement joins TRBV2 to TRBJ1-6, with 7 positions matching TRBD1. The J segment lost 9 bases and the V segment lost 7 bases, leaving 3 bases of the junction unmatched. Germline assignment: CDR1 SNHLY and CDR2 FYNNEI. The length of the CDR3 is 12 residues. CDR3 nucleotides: TGTGCCAGCAAAGACAGGGCTTCACCCCTCCACTTT. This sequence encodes CASKDRASPLHF.

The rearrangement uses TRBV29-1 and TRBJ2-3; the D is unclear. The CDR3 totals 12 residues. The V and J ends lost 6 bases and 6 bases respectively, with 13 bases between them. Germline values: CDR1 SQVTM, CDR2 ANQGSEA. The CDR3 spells CSVAVERDTQYF. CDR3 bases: TGCAGCGTCGCCGTTGAAAGGGATACGCAGTATTTT.

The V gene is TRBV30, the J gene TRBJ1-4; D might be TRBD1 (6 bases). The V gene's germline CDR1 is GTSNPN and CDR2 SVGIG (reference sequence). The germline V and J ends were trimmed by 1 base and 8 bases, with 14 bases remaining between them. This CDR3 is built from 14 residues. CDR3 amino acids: CAWSGGTTYEKLFF. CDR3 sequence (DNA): TGTGCCTGGAGTGGAGGGACAACGTACGAAAAACTGTTTTTT.

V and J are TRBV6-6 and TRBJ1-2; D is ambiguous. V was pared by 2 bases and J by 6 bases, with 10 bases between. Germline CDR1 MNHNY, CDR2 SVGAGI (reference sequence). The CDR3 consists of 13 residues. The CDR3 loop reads CASSYGFLNGYTF. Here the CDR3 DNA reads TGTGCCAGCAGTTACGGCTTCTTAAATGGCTACACCTTC.

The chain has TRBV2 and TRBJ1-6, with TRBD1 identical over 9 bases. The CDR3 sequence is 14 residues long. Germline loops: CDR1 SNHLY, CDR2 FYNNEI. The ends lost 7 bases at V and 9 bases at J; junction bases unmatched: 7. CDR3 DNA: TGTGCCAGCAACCGCGGGACAGGGTTTTCACCCCTCCACTTT. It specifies CASNRGTGFSPLHF.

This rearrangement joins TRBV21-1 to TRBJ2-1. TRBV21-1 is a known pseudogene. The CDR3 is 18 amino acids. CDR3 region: CASSTDIRPGFAYNEQFF. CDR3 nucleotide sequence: TGTGCCAGCAGCACCGATATCCGTCCCGGCTTTGCGTACAATGAGCAGTTCTTC.

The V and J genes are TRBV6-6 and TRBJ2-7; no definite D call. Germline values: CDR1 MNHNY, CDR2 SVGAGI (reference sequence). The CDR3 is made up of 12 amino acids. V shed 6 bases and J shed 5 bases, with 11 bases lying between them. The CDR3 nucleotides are TGTGCCAGCAGCAAGGTCCCGCACGAGCAGTACTTC. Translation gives CASSKVPHEQYF.

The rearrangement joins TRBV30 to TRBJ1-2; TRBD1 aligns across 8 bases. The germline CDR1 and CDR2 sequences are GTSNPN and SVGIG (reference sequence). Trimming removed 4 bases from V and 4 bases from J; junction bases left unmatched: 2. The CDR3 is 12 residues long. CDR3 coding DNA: TGTGCCTGGATCAGGGGGCTCTATGGCTACACCTTC. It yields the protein CAWIRGLYGYTF.

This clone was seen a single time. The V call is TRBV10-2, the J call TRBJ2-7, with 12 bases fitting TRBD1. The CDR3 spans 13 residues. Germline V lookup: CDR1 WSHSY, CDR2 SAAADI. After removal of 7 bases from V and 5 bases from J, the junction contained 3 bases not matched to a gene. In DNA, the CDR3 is TGCGCCAGCAAGGGACAGGGGGCCCACGAGCAGTACTTC. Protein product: CASKGQGAHEQYF.

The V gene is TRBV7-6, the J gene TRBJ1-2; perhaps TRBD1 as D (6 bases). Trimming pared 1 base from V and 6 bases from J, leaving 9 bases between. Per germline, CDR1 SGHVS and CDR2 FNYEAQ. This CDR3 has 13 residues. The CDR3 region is CASSLGGADGYTF. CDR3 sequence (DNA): TGTGCCAGCAGCTTAGGGGGGGCGGATGGCTACACCTTC.

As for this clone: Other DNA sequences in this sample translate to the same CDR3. CDR3 protein: CASSPGPTYEQYF. The CDR3, as DNA: TGTGCCAGCAGCCCCGGACCCACCTACGAGCAGTACTTC. The gene calls are TRBV7-3 and TRBJ2-7, with D unclear. CDR1 and CDR2 (germline): SGHTA, FQGTGA. This CDR3 comprises 13 residues. V was clipped by 5 bases and J by 2 bases, with 10 bases between them.

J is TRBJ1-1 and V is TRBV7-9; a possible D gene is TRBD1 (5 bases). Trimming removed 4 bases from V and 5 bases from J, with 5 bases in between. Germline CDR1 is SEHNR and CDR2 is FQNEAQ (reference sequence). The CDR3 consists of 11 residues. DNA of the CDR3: TGTGCCAGCAGCTGGACAACTGAAGCTTTCTTT. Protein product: CASSWTTEAFF.

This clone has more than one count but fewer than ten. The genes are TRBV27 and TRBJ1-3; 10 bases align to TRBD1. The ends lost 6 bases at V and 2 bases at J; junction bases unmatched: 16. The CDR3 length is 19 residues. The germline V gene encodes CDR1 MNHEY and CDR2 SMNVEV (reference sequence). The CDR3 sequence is CASRTTGGEFGLTGNTIYF. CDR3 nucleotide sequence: TGTGCCAGCAGGACGACAGGGGGCGAATTCGGACTTACTGGAAACACCATATATTTT.

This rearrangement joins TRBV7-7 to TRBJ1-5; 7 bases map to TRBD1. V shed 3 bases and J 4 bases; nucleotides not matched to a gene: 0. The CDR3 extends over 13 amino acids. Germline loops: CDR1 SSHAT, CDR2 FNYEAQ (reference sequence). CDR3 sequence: CASSLGQNQPQHF. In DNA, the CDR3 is TGTGCCAGCAGCTTGGGACAGAATCAGCCCCAGCATTTT.

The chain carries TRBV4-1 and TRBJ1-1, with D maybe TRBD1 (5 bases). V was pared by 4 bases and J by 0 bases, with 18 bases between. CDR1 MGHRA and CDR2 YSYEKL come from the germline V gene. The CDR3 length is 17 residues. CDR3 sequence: CASSLSPGGGLNTEAFF. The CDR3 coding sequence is TGCGCCAGCAGCCTCTCCCCGGGGGGGGGACTGAACACTGAAGCTTTCTTT.

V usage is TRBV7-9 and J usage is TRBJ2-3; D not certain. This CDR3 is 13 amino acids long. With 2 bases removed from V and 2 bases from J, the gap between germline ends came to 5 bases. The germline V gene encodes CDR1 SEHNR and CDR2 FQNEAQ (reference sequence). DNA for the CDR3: TGTGCCAGCAGCTTACCCCCCACAGATACGCAGTATTTT. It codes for CASSLPPTDTQYF.

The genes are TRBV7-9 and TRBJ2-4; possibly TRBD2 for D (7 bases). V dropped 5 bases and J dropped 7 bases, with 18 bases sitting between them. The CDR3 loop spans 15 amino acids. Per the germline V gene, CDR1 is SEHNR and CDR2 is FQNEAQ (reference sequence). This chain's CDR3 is CASSDAPGGANIQYF. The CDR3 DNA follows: TGTGCCAGCAGCGACGCGCCTGGGGGGGCGAACATTCAGTACTTC.

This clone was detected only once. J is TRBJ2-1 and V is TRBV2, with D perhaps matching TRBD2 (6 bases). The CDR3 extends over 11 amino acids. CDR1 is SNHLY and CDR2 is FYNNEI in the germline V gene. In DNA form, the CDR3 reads TGTGCGGGGGGTCTCGGGAATGAGCAGTTCTTC. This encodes CAGGLGNEQFF.

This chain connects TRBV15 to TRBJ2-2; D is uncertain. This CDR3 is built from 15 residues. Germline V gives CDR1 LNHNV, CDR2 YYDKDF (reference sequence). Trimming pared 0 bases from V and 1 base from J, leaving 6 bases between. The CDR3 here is CATSREWQNTGELFF. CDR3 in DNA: TGTGCCACCAGCAGAGAATGGCAGAACACCGGGGAGCTGTTTTTT.

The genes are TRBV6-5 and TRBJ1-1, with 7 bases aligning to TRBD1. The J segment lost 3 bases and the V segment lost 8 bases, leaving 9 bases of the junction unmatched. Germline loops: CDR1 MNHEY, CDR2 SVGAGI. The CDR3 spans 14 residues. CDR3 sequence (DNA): TGTGCCAGCTGGGGGGGACAGACCGACACTGAAGCTTTCTTT. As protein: CASWGGQTDTEAFF.

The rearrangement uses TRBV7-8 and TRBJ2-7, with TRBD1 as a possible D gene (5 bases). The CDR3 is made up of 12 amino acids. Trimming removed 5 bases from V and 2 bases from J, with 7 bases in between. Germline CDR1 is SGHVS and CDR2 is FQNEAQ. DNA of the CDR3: TGTGCCAGCAGCCGACAGCCCTACGAGCAGTACTTC. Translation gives CASSRQPYEQYF.